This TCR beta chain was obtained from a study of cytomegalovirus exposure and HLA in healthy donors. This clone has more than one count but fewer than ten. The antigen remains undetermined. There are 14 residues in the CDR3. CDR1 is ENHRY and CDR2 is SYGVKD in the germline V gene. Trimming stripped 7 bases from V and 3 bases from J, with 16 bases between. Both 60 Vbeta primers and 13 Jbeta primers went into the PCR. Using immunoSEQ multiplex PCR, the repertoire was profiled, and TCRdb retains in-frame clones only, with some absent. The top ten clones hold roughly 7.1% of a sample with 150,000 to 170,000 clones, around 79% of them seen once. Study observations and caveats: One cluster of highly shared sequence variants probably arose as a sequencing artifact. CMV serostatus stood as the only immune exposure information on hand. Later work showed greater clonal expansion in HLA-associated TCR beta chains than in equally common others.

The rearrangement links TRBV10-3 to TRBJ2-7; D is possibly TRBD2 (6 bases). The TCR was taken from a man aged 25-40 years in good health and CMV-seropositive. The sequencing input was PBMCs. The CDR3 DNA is TGTGCCATCACCCCCAGCGGGTTGGGCTACGAGCAGTACTTC. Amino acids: CAITPSGLGYEQYF.